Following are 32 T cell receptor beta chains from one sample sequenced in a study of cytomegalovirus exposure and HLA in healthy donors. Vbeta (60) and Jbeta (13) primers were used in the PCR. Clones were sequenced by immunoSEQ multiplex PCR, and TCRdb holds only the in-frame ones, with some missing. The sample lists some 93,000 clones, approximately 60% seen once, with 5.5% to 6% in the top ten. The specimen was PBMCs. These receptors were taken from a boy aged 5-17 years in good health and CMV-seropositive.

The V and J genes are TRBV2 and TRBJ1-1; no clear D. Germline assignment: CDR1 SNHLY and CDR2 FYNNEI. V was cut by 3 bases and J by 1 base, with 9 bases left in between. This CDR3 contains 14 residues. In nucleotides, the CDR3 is TGTGCCAGCAGTGATGTGGCAGAGAACACTGAAGCTTTCTTT. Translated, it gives CASSDVAENTEAFF. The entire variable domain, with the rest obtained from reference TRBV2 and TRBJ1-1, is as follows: EPEVTQTPSHQVTQMGQEVILRCVPISNHLYFYWYRQILGQKVEFLVSFYNNEISEKSEIFDDQFSVERPDGSNFTLKIRSTKLEDSAMYFCASSDVAENTEAFFGQGTRLTVV.

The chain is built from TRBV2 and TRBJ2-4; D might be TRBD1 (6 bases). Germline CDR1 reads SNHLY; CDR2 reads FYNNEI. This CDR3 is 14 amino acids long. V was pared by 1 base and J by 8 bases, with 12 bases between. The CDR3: CASSEGRGFYIQYF. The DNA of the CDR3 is TGTGCCAGCAGTGAAGGCAGGGGTTTTTACATTCAGTACTTC. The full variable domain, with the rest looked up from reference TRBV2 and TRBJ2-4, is EPEVTQTPSHQVTQMGQEVILRCVPISNHLYFYWYRQILGQKVEFLVSFYNNEISEKSEIFDDQFSVERPDGSNFTLKIRSTKLEDSAMYFCASSEGRGFYIQYFGAGTRLSVL.

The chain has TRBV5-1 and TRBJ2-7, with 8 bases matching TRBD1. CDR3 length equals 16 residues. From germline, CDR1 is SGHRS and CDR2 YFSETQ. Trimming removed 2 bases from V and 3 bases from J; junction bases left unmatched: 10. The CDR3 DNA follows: TGCGCCAGCAGCTTACTCCGACAGGGGTCCATCTACGAGCAGTACTTC. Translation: CASSLLRQGSIYEQYF.

CDR3 protein: CASSWGPGTAVNEQFF. CDR3 coding DNA: TGCGCCAGCAGCTGGGGCCCCGGGACAGCTGTTAATGAGCAGTTCTTC. The V and J genes are TRBV5-1 and TRBJ2-1; TRBD1 agrees at 7 bases. Germline V gives CDR1 SGHRS, CDR2 YFSETQ. V gave up 3 bases and J gave up 7 bases; unmatched junction bases: 13. The CDR3 extends over 16 amino acids.

CDR3 sequence (DNA): TGTGCCAGTAGTCCGAGTATAGCTGCGGCAAACACCGGGGAGCTGTTTTTT. Its protein product is CASSPSIAAANTGELFF. This sequence joins TRBV19 and TRBJ2-2; D ambiguous. Trimming took 5 bases from V and 2 from J, leaving 18 bases between them. The CDR3 runs 17 residues. Germline CDR1 LNHDA, CDR2 SQIVND (reference sequence).

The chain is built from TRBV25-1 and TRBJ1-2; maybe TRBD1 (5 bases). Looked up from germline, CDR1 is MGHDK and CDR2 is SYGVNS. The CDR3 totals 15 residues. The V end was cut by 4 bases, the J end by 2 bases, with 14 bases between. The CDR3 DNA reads TGTGCCAGCAGTGTTGGGGGGTTGTCGAACTATGGCTACACCTTC. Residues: CASSVGGLSNYGYTF.

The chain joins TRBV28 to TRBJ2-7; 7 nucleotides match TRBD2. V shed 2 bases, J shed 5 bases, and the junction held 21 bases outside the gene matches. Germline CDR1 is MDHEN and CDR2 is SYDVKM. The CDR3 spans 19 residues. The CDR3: CASSLTGLVMVFGLDEQYF. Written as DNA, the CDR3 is TGTGCCAGCAGTTTAACAGGACTAGTCATGGTTTTCGGTCTGGACGAGCAGTACTTC.

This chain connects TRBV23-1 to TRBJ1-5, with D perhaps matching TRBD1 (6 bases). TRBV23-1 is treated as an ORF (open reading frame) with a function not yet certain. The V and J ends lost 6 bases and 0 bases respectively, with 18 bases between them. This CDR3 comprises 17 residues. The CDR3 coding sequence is TGCGCCAGCAGCTTCTTTCCGGGACACTATAGCAATCAGCCCCAGCATTTT. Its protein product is CASSFFPGHYSNQPQHF.

Written as DNA, the CDR3 is TGTGCCAGCAGCTTGACAGGGGGACGTTTGGAGACCCAGTACTTC. This sequence encodes CASSLTGGRLETQYF. The chain couples TRBV11-3 to TRBJ2-5, with 9 positions matching TRBD1. CDR3 length equals 15 residues. Germline loops: CDR1 SGHNT, CDR2 YENEEA. V lost 3 bases to trimming and J lost 5 bases; unmatched junction nucleotides: 7.

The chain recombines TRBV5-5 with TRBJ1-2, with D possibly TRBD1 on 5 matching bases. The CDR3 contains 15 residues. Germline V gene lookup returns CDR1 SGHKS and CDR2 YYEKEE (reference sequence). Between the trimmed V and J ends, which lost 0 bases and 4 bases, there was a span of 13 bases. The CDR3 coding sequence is TGTGCCAGCAGCTTGGTTTCACAGGTGGGCTATGGCTACACCTTC. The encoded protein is CASSLVSQVGYGYTF.

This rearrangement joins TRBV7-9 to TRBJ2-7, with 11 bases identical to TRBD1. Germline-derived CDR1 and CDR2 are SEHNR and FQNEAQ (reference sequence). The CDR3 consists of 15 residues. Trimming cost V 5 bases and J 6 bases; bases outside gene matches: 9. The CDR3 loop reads CASSPSRGTGGEQYF. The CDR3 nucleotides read TGTGCCAGCAGCCCGAGTCGTGGGACAGGGGGCGAGCAGTACTTC.

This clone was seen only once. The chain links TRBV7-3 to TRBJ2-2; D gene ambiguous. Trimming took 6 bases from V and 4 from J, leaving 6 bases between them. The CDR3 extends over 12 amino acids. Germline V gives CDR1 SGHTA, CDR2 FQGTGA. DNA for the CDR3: TGTGCCAGCAGTGAGGCCACCGGGGAGCTGTTTTTT. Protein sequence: CASSEATGELFF.

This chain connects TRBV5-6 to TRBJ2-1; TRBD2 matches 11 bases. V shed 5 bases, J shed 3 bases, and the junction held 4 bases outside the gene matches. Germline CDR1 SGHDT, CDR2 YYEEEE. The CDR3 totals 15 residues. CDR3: CASSLTSGSYNEQFF. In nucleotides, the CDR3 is TGTGCCAGCAGTCTTACTAGCGGGAGCTACAATGAGCAGTTCTTC.

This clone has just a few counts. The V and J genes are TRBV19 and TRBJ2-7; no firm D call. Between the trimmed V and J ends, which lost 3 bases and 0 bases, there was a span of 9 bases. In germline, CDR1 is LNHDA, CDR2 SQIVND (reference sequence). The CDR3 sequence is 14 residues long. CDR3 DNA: TGTGCCAGTAGTATCTGGAACTACTCCTACGAGCAGTACTTC. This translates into CASSIWNYSYEQYF. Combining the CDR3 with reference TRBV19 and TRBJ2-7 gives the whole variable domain DGGITQSPKYLFRKEGQNVTLSCEQNLNHDAMYWYRQDPGQGLRLIYYSQIVNDFQKGDIAEGYSVSREKKESFPLTVTSAQKNPTAFYLCASSIWNYSYEQYFGPGTRLTVT.

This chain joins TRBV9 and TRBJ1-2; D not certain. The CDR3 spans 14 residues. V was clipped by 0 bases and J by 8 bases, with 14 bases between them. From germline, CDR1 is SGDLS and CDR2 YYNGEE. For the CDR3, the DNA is TGTGCCAGCAGCGTAGATGCGGGTTTGGGAGGCTACACCTTC. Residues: CASSVDAGLGGYTF.

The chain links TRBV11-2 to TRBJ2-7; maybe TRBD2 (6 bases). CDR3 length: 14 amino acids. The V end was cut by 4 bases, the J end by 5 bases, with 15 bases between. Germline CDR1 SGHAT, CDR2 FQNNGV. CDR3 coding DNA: TGTGCCAGCAGCTCTCGGGGGTTAAGCGACGAGCAGTACTTC. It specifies CASSSRGLSDEQYF.

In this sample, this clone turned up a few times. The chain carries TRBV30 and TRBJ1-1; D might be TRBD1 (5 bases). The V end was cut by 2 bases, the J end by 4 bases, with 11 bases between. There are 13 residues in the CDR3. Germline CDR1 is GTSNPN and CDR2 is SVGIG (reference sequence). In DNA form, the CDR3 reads TGTGCCTGGAGTATCCAGGGTCTCACTGAAGCTTTCTTT. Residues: CAWSIQGLTEAFF.

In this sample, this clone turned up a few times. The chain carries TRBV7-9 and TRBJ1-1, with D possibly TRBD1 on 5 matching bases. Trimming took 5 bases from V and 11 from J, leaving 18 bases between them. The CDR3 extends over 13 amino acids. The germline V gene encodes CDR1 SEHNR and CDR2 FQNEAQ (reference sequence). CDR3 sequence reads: CASSPILSGRAFF. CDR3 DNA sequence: TGTGCCAGCAGCCCGATCTTGTCAGGGCGGGCTTTCTTT.

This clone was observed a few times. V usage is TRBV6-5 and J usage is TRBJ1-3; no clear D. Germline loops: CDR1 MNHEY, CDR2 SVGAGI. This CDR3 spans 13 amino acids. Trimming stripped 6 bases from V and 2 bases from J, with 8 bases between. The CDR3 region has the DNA TGTGCCAGCAGGATTTCGGCTGGAAACACCATATATTTT. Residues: CASRISAGNTIYF.

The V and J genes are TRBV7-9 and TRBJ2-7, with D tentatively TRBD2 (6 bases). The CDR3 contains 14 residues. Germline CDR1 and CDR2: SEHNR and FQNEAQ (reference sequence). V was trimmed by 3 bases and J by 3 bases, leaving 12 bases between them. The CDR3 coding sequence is TGTGCCAGCAGCTTCGGGACTCGATTCTACGAGCAGTACTTC. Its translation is CASSFGTRFYEQYF.

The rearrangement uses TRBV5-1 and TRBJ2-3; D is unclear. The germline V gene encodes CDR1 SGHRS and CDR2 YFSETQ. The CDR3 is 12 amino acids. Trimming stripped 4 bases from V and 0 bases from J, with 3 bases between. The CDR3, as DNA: TGCGCCAGCAGCCTCAGCACAGATACGCAGTATTTT. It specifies CASSLSTDTQYF.

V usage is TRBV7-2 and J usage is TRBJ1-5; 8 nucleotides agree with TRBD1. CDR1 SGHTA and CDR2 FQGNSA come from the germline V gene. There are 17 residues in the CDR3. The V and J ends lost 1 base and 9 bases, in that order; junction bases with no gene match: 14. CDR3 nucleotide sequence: TGTGCCAGCAGCTTAGATGCGAGACAGGGGAAGGGTGGGCCCCAGCATTTT. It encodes CASSLDARQGKGGPQHF.

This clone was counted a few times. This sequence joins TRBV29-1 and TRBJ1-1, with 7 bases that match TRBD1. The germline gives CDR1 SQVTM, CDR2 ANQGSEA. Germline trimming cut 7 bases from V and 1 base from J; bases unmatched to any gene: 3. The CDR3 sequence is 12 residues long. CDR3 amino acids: CSGGGANTEAFF. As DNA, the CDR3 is TGCAGCGGAGGGGGCGCGAACACTGAAGCTTTCTTT.

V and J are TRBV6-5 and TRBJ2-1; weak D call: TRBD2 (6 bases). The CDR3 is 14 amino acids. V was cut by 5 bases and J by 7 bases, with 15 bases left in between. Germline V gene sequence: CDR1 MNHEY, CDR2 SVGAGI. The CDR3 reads CASSKGTWGNEQFF. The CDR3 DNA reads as TGTGCCAGCAGTAAAGGGACTTGGGGAAATGAGCAGTTCTTC.

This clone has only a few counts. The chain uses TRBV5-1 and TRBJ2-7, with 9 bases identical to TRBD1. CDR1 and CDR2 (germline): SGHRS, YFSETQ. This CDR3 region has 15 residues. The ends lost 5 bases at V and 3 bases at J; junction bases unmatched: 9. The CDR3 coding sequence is TGCGCCAGCAGATGGGGACAGGGTTTGATCTACGAGCAGTACTTC. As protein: CASRWGQGLIYEQYF.

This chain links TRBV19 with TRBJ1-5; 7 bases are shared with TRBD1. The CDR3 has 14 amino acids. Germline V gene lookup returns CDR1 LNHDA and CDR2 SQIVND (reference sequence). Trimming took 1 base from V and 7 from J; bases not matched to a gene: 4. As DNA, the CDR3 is TGTGCCAGTAGTATAGGACAGGGACGGCAGCCCCAGCATTTT. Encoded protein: CASSIGQGRQPQHF.

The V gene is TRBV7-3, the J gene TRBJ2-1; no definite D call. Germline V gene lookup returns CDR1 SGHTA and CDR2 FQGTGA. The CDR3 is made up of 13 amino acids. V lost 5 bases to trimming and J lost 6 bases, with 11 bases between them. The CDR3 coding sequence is TGTGCCAGCAGCAATTCCCAGATCAATGAGCAGTTCTTC. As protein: CASSNSQINEQFF.

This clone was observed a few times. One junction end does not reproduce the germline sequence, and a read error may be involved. CDR3 in amino acids: CASSKEREGWEKLFF. CDR3 sequence (DNA): TGTGCCAGCAGCAAAGAAAGAGAGGGTTGGGAAAAACTGTTTTTT. V and J are TRBV4-2 and TRBJ1-4; D not resolved. The CDR3 consists of 15 residues. Germline V lookup: CDR1 LGHNA, CDR2 YNFKEQ.

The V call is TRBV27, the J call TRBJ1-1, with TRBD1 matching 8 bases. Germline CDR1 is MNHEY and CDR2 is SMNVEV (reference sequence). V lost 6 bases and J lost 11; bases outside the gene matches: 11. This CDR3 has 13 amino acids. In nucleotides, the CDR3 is TGTGCCAGCAGCCTCGGACAGGGAAACAGTGCTTTCTTT. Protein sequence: CASSLGQGNSAFF.

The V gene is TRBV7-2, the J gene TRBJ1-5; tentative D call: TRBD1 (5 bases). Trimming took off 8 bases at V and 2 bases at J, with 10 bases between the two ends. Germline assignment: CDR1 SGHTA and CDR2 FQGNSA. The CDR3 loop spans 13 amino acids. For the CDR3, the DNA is TGTGCCAGCGGGGGGGATGGCAATCAGCCCCAGCATTTT. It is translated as CASGGDGNQPQHF.

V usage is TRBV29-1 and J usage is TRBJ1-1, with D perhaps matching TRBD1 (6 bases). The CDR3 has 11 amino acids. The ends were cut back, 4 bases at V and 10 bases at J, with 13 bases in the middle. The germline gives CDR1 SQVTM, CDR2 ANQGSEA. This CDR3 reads CSVVRGPRAFF. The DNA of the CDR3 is TGCAGCGTTGTGCGGGGGCCGCGAGCTTTCTTT.

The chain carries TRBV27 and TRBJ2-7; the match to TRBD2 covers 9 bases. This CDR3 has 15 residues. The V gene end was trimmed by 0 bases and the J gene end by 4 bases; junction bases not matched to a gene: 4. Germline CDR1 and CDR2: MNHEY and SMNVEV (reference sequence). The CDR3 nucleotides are TGTGCCAGCAGTTTATCTGGGGCGGGGGGGTACGAGCAGTACTTC. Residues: CASSLSGAGGYEQYF.